This entry lists 17 T cell receptor beta chains sequenced from one sample in a study of PD-L1 blockade in urothelial cancer. Assay: immunoSEQ multiplex PCR; the TCRdb copy retains only in-frame clones and omits some. The repertoire holds about 120,000 clones, with around 89% as singletons. The time point here: peripheral blood 6 weeks after treatment start. The material was PBMCs, obtained around atezolizumab (anti-PD-L1) treatment. The receptors derive from a man between 60 and 70 years old with urothelial cancer.

The chain has TRBV9 and TRBJ2-3; weak D call: TRBD2 (5 bases). The CDR3 is 17 residues long. V lost 4 bases, J lost 2 bases, and 20 bases lay in between. Germline V lookup: CDR1 SGDLS, CDR2 YYNGEE. This CDR3 reads CASSPDRGSLTTDTQYF. Here the CDR3 DNA reads TGTGCCAGCAGCCCCGACCGGGGATCTCTAACCACAGATACGCAGTATTTT.

V gene TRBV28 combines with J gene TRBJ1-4, with D possibly TRBD1 on 6 matching bases. The CDR3 totals 13 residues. In germline, CDR1 is MDHEN, CDR2 SYDVKM. The V end was cut by 8 bases, the J end by 7 bases, with 14 bases between. The CDR3 loop reads CASGGASVEKLFF. DNA of the CDR3: TGTGCCAGCGGGGGGGCTAGCGTTGAAAAACTGTTTTTT.

This clone showed up just once. V is TRBV28 and J is TRBJ2-1; 7 bases agree with TRBD2. The V and J ends lost 7 bases and 9 bases, in that order; junction bases with no gene match: 0. The CDR3 covers 10 residues. CDR1 and CDR2 from the germline V gene are MDHEN and SYDVKM. The CDR3 spells CASTGGEQFF. Here the CDR3 DNA reads TGTGCCAGCACGGGAGGTGAGCAGTTCTTC.

The rearrangement joins TRBV6-5 to TRBJ2-5, with a possible D match to TRBD2 (5 bases). The germline V gene has CDR1 MNHEY and CDR2 SVGAGI. Trimming took 0 bases from V and 8 from J, leaving 19 bases between them. This CDR3 has 16 residues. The CDR3 sequence: CASSYSVAVAPGTQYF. CDR3 in DNA: TGTGCCAGCAGTTACTCGGTCGCGGTAGCGCCGGGTACCCAGTACTTC.

The chain employs TRBV7-3 and TRBJ2-2, with D perhaps matching TRBD2 (5 bases). The V end was cut by 2 bases, the J end by 5 bases, with 15 bases between. The CDR3 consists of 16 residues. Germline values: CDR1 SGHTA, CDR2 FQGTGA. This chain's CDR3 is CASSLARSTGTGELFF. The CDR3 coding sequence is TGTGCCAGCAGCTTAGCTAGATCTACGGGGACCGGGGAGCTGTTTTTT.

Comments on this clone: Germline is not matched at one junction end, which may reflect a read error. The rearrangement links TRBV19 to TRBJ2-7, with 8 bases fitting TRBD2. The germline V gene encodes CDR1 LNHDA and CDR2 SQIVND (reference sequence). CDR3 length: 16 residues. The CDR3 DNA reads as TGTGCCAGTAGTATAGTAGCGGGAAGCGGCTCCCACGAGCAGTACTTC. Translating gives CASSIVAGSGSHEQYF.

This chain links TRBV19 with TRBJ2-2; 7 nucleotides align to TRBD1. The J segment lost 8 bases and the V segment lost 5 bases, leaving 8 bases of the junction unmatched. Germline V gene lookup returns CDR1 LNHDA and CDR2 SQIVND (reference sequence). The CDR3 runs to 14 residues. CDR3 sequence (DNA): TGTGCCAGTAGTGGGACAGTATACTCTGGGGAGCTGTTTTTT. Its translation: CASSGTVYSGELFF.

V and J are TRBV7-2 and TRBJ2-7; perhaps TRBD2 as D (6 bases). The ends were cut back, 5 bases at V and 5 bases at J, with 19 bases in the middle. From germline, CDR1 is SGHTA and CDR2 FQGNSA. The CDR3 totals 15 residues. CDR3 protein: CASSPQAAGPDEQYF. CDR3 bases: TGTGCCAGCAGCCCCCAAGCAGCGGGCCCGGACGAGCAGTACTTC.

V and J are TRBV6-1 and TRBJ1-5, with D unclear. Germline loops: CDR1 MNHNS, CDR2 SASEGT. The CDR3 is made up of 13 amino acids. Between the trimmed V and J ends, which lost 8 bases and 4 bases, there was a span of 12 bases. CDR3 sequence reads: CASVGGNNQPQHF. In DNA form, the CDR3 reads TGTGCCAGCGTGGGAGGGAATAATCAGCCCCAGCATTTT.

The chain is built from TRBV10-2 and TRBJ2-3; D not resolved. The germline V gene encodes CDR1 WSHSY and CDR2 SAAADI. V lost 4 bases to trimming and J lost 4 bases, with 3 bases between them. The CDR3 covers 11 residues. The DNA of the CDR3 is TGCGCCAGCAGTGCTTCAGATACGCAGTATTTT. It specifies CASSASDTQYF.

The J gene is TRBJ2-3, the V gene TRBV28; no firm D call. From germline, CDR1 is MDHEN and CDR2 SYDVKM. V was clipped by 3 bases and J by 2 bases, with 9 bases between them. This CDR3 is built from 14 residues. This chain's CDR3 is CASSFLVNTDTQYF. The DNA of the CDR3 is TGTGCCAGCAGTTTTCTAGTGAACACAGATACGCAGTATTTT.

This sequence joins TRBV27 and TRBJ1-6; a possible D gene is TRBD1 (6 bases). The germline V gene has CDR1 MNHEY and CDR2 SMNVEV (reference sequence). The CDR3 has 14 residues. V was cut by 6 bases and J by 8 bases, with 14 bases left in between. The DNA for the CDR3 is TGTGCCAGCAGATGGGGGCAGGGCGATTCACCCCTCCACTTT. It specifies CASRWGQGDSPLHF.

This sequence joins TRBV5-6 and TRBJ1-2, with 9 positions matching TRBD1. CDR1 SGHDT and CDR2 YYEEEE come from the germline V gene. This CDR3 has 15 amino acids. V shed 1 base, J shed 5 bases, and the junction held 6 bases outside the gene matches. The CDR3 coding sequence is TGTGCCAGCAGCTTGTGGACAGGGGTAGGATATGGCTACACCTTC. Translating it yields CASSLWTGVGYGYTF.

This chain connects TRBV7-2 to TRBJ2-1, with 14 positions matching TRBD2. Germline CDR1 SGHTA, CDR2 FQGNSA. V shed 4 bases, J shed 10 bases, and the junction held 6 bases outside the gene matches. This CDR3 contains 15 residues. The CDR3: CASSSRLAGGREQFF. CDR3 nucleotide sequence: TGTGCCAGCAGCTCCCGACTAGCGGGGGGGCGCGAGCAGTTCTTC.

The chain joins TRBV15 to TRBJ2-4; D might be TRBD1 (6 bases). CDR1 is LNHNV and CDR2 is YYDKDF in the germline V gene (reference sequence). Trimming cost V 0 bases and J 7 bases, with 16 bases left between them. CDR3 length: 16 residues. The CDR3 is CATSRDGAGVVNIQYF. In DNA, the CDR3 is TGTGCCACCAGCAGAGATGGGGCAGGGGTCGTGAACATTCAGTACTTC.

The chain recombines TRBV9 with TRBJ2-7; TRBD1 aligns across 9 bases. The CDR3 has 15 amino acids. The V segment lost 1 base and the J segment 6 bases; nucleotides outside the gene matches: 8. In germline, CDR1 is SGDLS, CDR2 YYNGEE. The CDR3: CASSVRGQGPLEQYF. The CDR3 nucleotides read TGTGCCAGCAGCGTAAGGGGACAGGGACCACTCGAGCAGTACTTC.

The V and J genes are TRBV4-1 and TRBJ2-2; no clear D gene. From germline, CDR1 is MGHRA and CDR2 YSYEKL. The V and J ends lost 0 bases and 1 base respectively, with 15 bases between them. The CDR3 covers 18 residues. The CDR3 is CASSQEGNWAQNTGELFF. CDR3 nucleotide sequence: TGCGCCAGCAGCCAAGAGGGTAACTGGGCCCAGAACACCGGGGAGCTGTTTTTT.